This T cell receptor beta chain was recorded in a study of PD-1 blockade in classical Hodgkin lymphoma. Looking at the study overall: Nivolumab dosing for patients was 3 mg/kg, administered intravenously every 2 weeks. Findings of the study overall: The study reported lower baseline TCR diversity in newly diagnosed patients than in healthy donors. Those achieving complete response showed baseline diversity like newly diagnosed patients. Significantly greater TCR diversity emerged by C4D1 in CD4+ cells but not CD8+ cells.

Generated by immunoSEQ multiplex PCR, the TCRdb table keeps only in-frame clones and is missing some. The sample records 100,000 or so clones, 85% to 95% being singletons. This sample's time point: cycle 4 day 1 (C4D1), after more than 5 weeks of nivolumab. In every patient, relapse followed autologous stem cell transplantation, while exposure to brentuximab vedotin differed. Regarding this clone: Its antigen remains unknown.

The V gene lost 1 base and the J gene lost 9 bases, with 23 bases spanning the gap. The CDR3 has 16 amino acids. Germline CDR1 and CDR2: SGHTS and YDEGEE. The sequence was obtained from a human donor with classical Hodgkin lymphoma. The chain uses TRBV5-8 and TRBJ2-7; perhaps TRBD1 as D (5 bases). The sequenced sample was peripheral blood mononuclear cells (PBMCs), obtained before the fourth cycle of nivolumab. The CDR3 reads CASSLSRNRGGLGQYF. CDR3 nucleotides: TGTGCCAGCAGCTTGAGCAGGAATAGGGGCGGTCTCGGGCAGTACTTC.